This T cell receptor (beta chain) was captured in a study of blood T cell repertoires in COVID-19. Clinical histories supplied by participants themselves formed the basis of cohort assignment. Before being deemed recovered, Cohort 3 donors had two negative PCRs, clearance, or symptom resolution. Assay used: immunoSEQ multiplex PCR; TCRdb lists only in-frame clones, some missing. The table lists approximately 170,000 clones, approximately 84% of them singletons, with 3% to 3.5% in the top ten. The CDR3 is 13 amino acids. V lost 7 bases to trimming and J lost 6 bases; unmatched junction nucleotides: 6. This clone has only a few counts.

The sample taken for sequencing was PBMCs or T cells enriched from blood (not recorded which). The receptor's source is a woman aged 25 to 39 who had recovered from COVID-19. The chain uses TRBV12-3 or TRBV12-4 and TRBJ2-3, with 8 bases lining up with TRBD2. Written as DNA, the CDR3 is TGTGCCAGCAAAATGGGCGGGGGGGATACGCAGTATTTT. Translated, it gives CASKMGGGDTQYF.